This TCR beta chain emerged from a study of human T cells and chemical hapten exposure. Study-wide results and caveats: TCRs above 1 in 1000 frequency did not change with DPC sensitization.

This clonotype was seen ten or more times. Antigen specificity is unknown. Germline V gives CDR1 SGHTA, CDR2 FQGNSA. The CDR3 is 16 residues long. V was shortened by 5 bases and J by 5 bases, with 21 bases between the two germline ends. From the RACE reads, TCRdb called clonotypes with MiXCR, one entry per CDR3 protein. The sample holds more than 60,000 distinct CDR3 sequences, approximately 10% seen once. The sample's time point: patch test 2, 6 weeks after DPC sensitization. Treatment here: therapeutic diphenylcyclopropenone sensitization with weekly scalp DPC. The TCR comes from a woman in her forties or fifties with alopecia areata. Some clones in this sample may be carry-over from other donors' samples. This chain uses TRBV7-2 with TRBJ2-5; a weak D match, TRBD2 (6 bases). Sequencing was performed on whole blood, taken in connection with sensitization to the hapten diphenylcyclopropenone (DPC). The CDR3 coding sequence is TGTGCCAGCAGCCCGATGGGCAATATGGGGAGGGAGACCCAGTACTTC. Its translation: CASSPMGNMGRETQYF.